This T cell receptor (beta chain) is drawn from a study of cytomegalovirus exposure and HLA in healthy donors. Overall study findings and caveats: In the analysis, some V segments, TRBV6-2 and TRBV6-3 included, were excluded as indistinguishable. In a later analysis, parvovirus B19, influenza, CMV and Epstein-Barr virus appeared linked to several top co-occurrence clusters.

This PCR relied on a set of 60 Vbeta primers and 13 Jbeta primers. Sequenced by immunoSEQ multiplex PCR; TCRdb stores in-frame clones only, minus some. Of 95,000 to 100,000 clones listed, about 74% are singletons. This clone has just one count. Its antigen is unknown. The V and J ends lost 4 bases and 2 bases respectively, with 6 bases between them. The germline V gene encodes CDR1 WNHNN and CDR2 SYGVQD (reference sequence). This CDR3 has 13 amino acids. This clonotype originated in a female donor in good health and CMV-seronegative. The sequenced sample was PBMCs. The J gene is TRBJ2-1, the V gene TRBV10-1, with D uncertain. Here the CDR3 reads CASSVDTYNEQFF. DNA for the CDR3: TGCGCCAGCAGTGTAGACACCTACAATGAGCAGTTCTTC.